This TCR beta chain was obtained from a study of T-cell reconstitution after alpha-beta-depleted transplantation in children. Germline loops: CDR1 SGHRS, CDR2 YFSETQ. The CDR3 has 19 residues. Germline trimming cut 1 base from V and 5 bases from J; bases unmatched to any gene: 11. Findings and caveats of the study: Expanded clones from the graft, numbering several hundred, reportedly supplied alpha-beta T cells about two months after transplant. It was newly produced T cells that mostly accounted for T-cell counts and diversity one year after transplant.

This clonotype occurred once. As yet, its antigen is unknown. Unique molecular identifiers were incorporated during preparation of the TCRbeta library. One entry per CDR3 protein, called by TCRdb with MiXCR from the PCR reads. The sample consists of fewer than 750,000 distinct CDR3 sequences, about 21% of them appearing once. The source was PBMCs, mostly from graft donor cells, collected 360 days after TCRalphabeta/CD19-depleted stem cell transplant. This chain connects TRBV5-1 to TRBJ2-1; 14 bases line up with TRBD2. This clonotype was sampled from a boy under two years old who had a stem cell transplant for acute myeloid leukemia, so the T cells may come from the graft donor. The CDR3 DNA reads TGCGCCAGCAGCTTGTCTTCTCCGGGACTAGCGGGGGACAACAATGAGCAGTTCTTC. It specifies CASSLSSPGLAGDNNEQFF.